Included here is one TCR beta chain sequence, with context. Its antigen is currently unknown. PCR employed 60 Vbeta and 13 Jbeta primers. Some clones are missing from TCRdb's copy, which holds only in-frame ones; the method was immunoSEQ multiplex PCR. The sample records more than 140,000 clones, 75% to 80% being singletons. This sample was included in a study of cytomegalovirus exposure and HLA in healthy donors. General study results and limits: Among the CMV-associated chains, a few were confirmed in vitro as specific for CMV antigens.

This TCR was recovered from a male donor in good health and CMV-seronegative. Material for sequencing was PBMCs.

The CDR3, as DNA: TGTGCCAGCAGACCCGAGGGGGCTTACTATGGCTACACCTTC. It yields the protein CASRPEGAYYGYTF. The rearrangement links TRBV27 to TRBJ1-2, with 7 bases aligning to TRBD1. CDR3 size: 14 residues. CDR1 is MNHEY and CDR2 is SMNVEV in the germline V gene (reference sequence). The trim removed 6 bases at V and 3 bases at J, leaving 7 bases unmatched.